The 14 T cell receptor beta chains in this list originate from one sample, sequenced in a study of blood T cell repertoires in COVID-19 (dated by TCRdb to about 2020). Libraries came from the immunoSEQ multiplex PCR assay. In TCRdb, the immuneACCESS table is reduced to in-frame sequences with V and J assigned. These tables do not hold every clone; where another copy was compared, an unresolved V gene accounts for under half, and the others remain unexplained. The sample table lists 70,000 to 100,000 clones, around three quarters of them with a count of one. The ten largest clones take up 3.5% to 4.5% of the sample. The sequencing sample was made of peripheral blood. The source of these receptors is a woman in her 50s with acute or convalescent COVID-19.

V and J are TRBV5-6 and TRBJ2-1; 10 bases match TRBD2. V trimming: 4 bases; J trimming: 6 bases; junction bases outside the gene matches: 13. CDR1 is SGHDT and CDR2 is YYEEEE in the germline V gene. The CDR3 extends over 17 amino acids. The chain's CDR3 is CASSTEASGGSGNEQFF. CDR3 bases: TGTGCCAGCAGCACGGAGGCTAGCGGGGGTTCGGGCAATGAGCAGTTCTTC.

This rearrangement joins TRBV5-4 to TRBJ1-1, with a possible D match to TRBD1 (5 bases). The length of the CDR3 is 14 residues. Germline V gene lookup returns CDR1 SGHNT and CDR2 YYREEE (reference sequence). Trimming left V 0 bases short and J 6 bases short, with 12 bases between. DNA for the CDR3: TGTGCCAGCAGCTTGGAAGGGGATATATCTGAAGCTTTCTTT. This encodes CASSLEGDISEAFF. The whole variable domain, filled in from reference TRBV5-4 and TRBJ1-1, reads ETGVTQSPTHLIKTRGQQVTLRCSSQSGHNTVSWYQQALGQGPQFIFQYYREEENGRGNFPPRFSGLQFPNYSSELNVNALELDDSALYLCASSLEGDISEAFFGQGTRLTVV.

The chain combines TRBV11-2 with TRBJ1-4, with TRBD1 matching 7 bases. J was trimmed by 4 bases and V by 1 base; bases with no gene match: 3. Germline V gene data show CDR1 as SGHAT and CDR2 as FQNNGV. The CDR3 consists of 15 residues. CDR3 sequence (DNA): TGTGCCAGCAGCTTAGGCGACAGGGATAATGAAAAACTGTTTTTT. This sequence encodes CASSLGDRDNEKLFF.

Worth noting for this clone: The sample has other DNA sequences that encode this CDR3 too. The J gene is TRBJ1-6, the V gene TRBV12-3 or TRBV12-4; D is perhaps TRBD1 (5 bases). The germline V and J ends were trimmed by 2 bases and 7 bases, with 6 bases remaining between them. The CDR3 spans 13 residues. The CDR3 reads CASSLQGNSPLHF. For the CDR3, the DNA is TGTGCCAGCAGTTTACAGGGCAATTCACCCCTCCACTTT.

This chain links TRBV3-1 (or the pseudogene TRBV3-2) with TRBJ2-7, with 7 bases fitting TRBD1. The CDR3 is made up of 15 amino acids. With V trimmed by 5 bases and J by 3 bases, 10 bases remained unmatched. Germline V CDR1 and CDR2: LGHDT, YNNKEL (reference sequence). In DNA form, the CDR3 reads TGTGCCAGCAGCGCGGACAGGAGCATTCTCTACGAGCAGTACTTC. Residues: CASSADRSILYEQYF.

The chain carries TRBV2 and TRBJ1-1; 9 nucleotides match TRBD1. Unmatched junction bases numbered 4, after V lost 8 bases and J lost 0 bases. Germline-derived CDR1 and CDR2 are SNHLY and FYNNEI. The CDR3 is 14 residues long. Written as DNA, the CDR3 is TGTGCCAGCGGGACAGGGATGATGAACACTGAAGCTTTCTTT. This translates into CASGTGMMNTEAFF.

This clone occurred once. V usage is TRBV11-3 and J usage is TRBJ2-3; no reliable D call. The CDR3 consists of 15 residues. V was shortened by 1 base and J by 0 bases, with 8 bases between the two germline ends. CDR1 is SGHNT and CDR2 is YENEEA in the germline V gene. The CDR3 DNA is TGTGCCAGCAGCTTAGGTGTGTCTAGCACAGATACGCAGTATTTT. It translates to CASSLGVSSTDTQYF.

This chain joins TRBV29-1 and TRBJ1-2, with D perhaps matching TRBD1 (5 bases). The V gene's germline CDR1 is SQVTM and CDR2 ANQGSEA. V shed 6 bases and J shed 4 bases, with 15 bases lying between them. The CDR3 consists of 13 residues. CDR3 bases: TGCAGCGTCCCCGGCCAGGGTGGCTATGGCTACACCTTC. The encoded protein is CSVPGQGGYGYTF.

This chain joins TRBV7-9 and TRBJ2-3, with a tentative D call TRBD1 (6 bases). Germline V gene data show CDR1 as SEHNR and CDR2 as FQNEAQ (reference sequence). CDR3 size: 15 residues. The ends were cut back, 3 bases at V and 3 bases at J, with 13 bases in the middle. CDR3 loop: CASSLGHPRTDTQYF. The CDR3 region has the DNA TGTGCCAGCAGCTTGGGACACCCGAGGACAGATACGCAGTATTTT. Supplemented by reference TRBV7-9 and TRBJ2-3, the full variable domain reads DTGVSQNPRHKITKRGQNVTFRCDPISEHNRLYWYRQTLGQGPEFLTYFQNEAQLEKSRLLSDRFSAERPKGSFSTLEIQRTEQGDSAMYLCASSLGHPRTDTQYFGPGTRLTVL.

The V gene is TRBV5-6, the J gene TRBJ2-5, with 7 bases lining up with TRBD2. This CDR3 has 16 residues. Germline CDR1 reads SGHDT; CDR2 reads YYEEEE. Trimming cost V 0 bases and J 7 bases; bases outside gene matches: 12. CDR3 DNA sequence: TGTGCCAGCAGCTTGGCGCCAGCGGGGCAACTGACGACCCAGTACTTC. It specifies CASSLAPAGQLTTQYF.

The rearrangement joins TRBV28 to TRBJ1-1; TRBD1 is a possible D gene (5 bases). This CDR3 has 15 residues. The germline gives CDR1 MDHEN, CDR2 SYDVKM. Between the trimmed V and J ends, which lost 5 bases and 0 bases, there was a span of 13 bases. CDR3: CASSPLDRLNTEAFF. The CDR3 DNA reads TGTGCCAGCAGTCCGCTCGACAGATTGAACACTGAAGCTTTCTTT.

The sample holds one count of this clone. V and J are TRBV29-1 and TRBJ1-1; D is unresolved. The CDR3 totals 16 residues. V shed 2 bases and J shed 1 base, with 17 bases lying between them. In germline, CDR1 is SQVTM, CDR2 ANQGSEA. The CDR3 spells CSVEKQNPRSNTEAFF. The CDR3 DNA is TGCAGCGTTGAAAAACAGAACCCTCGTTCGAACACTGAAGCTTTCTTT.

The gene calls are TRBV27 and TRBJ1-6; a possible D gene is TRBD1 (5 bases). V gave up 10 bases and J gave up 2 bases, with 15 bases separating them. Germline V lookup: CDR1 MNHEY, CDR2 SMNVEV (reference sequence). The CDR3 loop spans 15 amino acids. CDR3 loop: CATSWGDPYNSPLHF. The CDR3 bases are TGTGCCACCTCTTGGGGGGATCCCTATAATTCACCCCTCCACTTT.

This clone has more than one count but fewer than ten. The chain links TRBV18 to TRBJ1-6; the match to TRBD1 covers 7 bases. V was clipped by 3 bases and J by 10 bases; unmatched bases: 12. The CDR3 sequence is 16 residues long. Germline V gene sequence: CDR1 KGHSH, CDR2 LQKENI. The CDR3 bases are TGTGCCAGCTCACCCCACCCGCCAGGGGGAGGCTCACCCCTCCACTTT. This sequence encodes CASSPHPPGGGSPLHF.